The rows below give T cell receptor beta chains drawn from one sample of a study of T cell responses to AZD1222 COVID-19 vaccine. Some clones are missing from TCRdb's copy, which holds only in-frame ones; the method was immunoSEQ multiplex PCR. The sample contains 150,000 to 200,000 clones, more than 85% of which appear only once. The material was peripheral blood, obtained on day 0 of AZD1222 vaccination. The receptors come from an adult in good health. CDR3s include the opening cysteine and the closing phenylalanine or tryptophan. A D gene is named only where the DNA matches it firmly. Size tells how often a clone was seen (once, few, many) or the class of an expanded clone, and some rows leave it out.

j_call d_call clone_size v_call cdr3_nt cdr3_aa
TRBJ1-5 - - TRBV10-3 TGTGCCATCAGTGAGGGTTCTAATCAGCCCCAGCATTTT CAISEGSNQPQHF
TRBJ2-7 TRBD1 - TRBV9 TGTGCCAGCAGCGTAGGAACTCCCGGGACAGGGGATTCCGAGCAGTACTTC CASSVGTPGTGDSEQYF
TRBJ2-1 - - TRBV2 TGTGCCAGCAGTGAAGAGACAGACGATGAGCAGTTCTTC CASSEETDDEQFF
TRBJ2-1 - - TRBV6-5 TGTGCCGGAGCGGAAACCTACAATGAGCAGTTCTTC CAGAETYNEQFF
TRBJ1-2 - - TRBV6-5 TGTGCCAGCAGTTACTCGTCAGGGAGTAACTATGGCTACACCTTC CASSYSSGSNYGYTF
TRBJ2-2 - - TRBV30 TGTGCCTGGAGCCCTGGCGGTGCCGGGGAGCTGTTTTTT CAWSPGGAGELFF
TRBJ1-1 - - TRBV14 TGTGCCAGCAGCCCTCTCTTGAGATATCTGGACACTGAAGCTTTCTTT CASSPLLRYLDTEAFF
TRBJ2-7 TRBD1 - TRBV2 TGTGCCAGCAGTGAAGGGGGCTCGACAGGGTACCACGAGCAGTACTTC CASSEGGSTGYHEQYF
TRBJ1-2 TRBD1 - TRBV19 TGTGCCAGTAGTACCGGGGGACAGGGATGGAAGGACTATGGCTACACCTTC CASSTGGQGWKDYGYTF
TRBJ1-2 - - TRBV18 TGTGCCAGCTCACCAGTCCCGGAGGGCTACACCTTC CASSPVPEGYTF
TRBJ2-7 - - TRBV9 TGTGCCAGCGCCCTTGAAGGTGGGGAGCGGCAGTACTTC CASALEGGERQYF
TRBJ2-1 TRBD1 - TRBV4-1 TGCGCCAGCAGCCAAGATGGGGTCAGGGGGATTATGAATGAGCAGTTCTTC CASSQDGVRGIMNEQFF
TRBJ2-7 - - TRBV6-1 TGTGCCAGCAGTGATCCGCAGGCTTTTGTCGAGCAGTACTTC CASSDPQAFVEQYF
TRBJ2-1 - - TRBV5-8 TGTGCCAGCAGCTTCCACGGGAGAGGTGGGGATGAGCAGTTCTTC CASSFHGRGGDEQFF
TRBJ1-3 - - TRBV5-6 TGTGCCAGCAGCGAGGTTAGGGGGGCGGTCCGAAACACCATATATTTT CASSEVRGAVRNTIYF
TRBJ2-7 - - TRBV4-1 TGCGCCAGCAGCCCGCACGGCAGATTCTACGAGCAGTACTTC CASSPHGRFYEQYF
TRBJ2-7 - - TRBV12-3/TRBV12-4 TGTGCCAGCAGTTTAGGGGGTAGGTCCGAGCAGTACTTC CASSLGGRSEQYF
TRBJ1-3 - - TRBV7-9 TGTGCCAGCAGCGCAAGGATCGGAGGGACGCACACCATATATTTT CASSARIGGTHTIYF
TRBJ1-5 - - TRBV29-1 TGCAGCGTTGTACTCCCCCCTAGCAATCAGCCCCAGCATTTT CSVVLPPSNQPQHF
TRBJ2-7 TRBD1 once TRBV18 TGTGCCAGCTCACCGAGGGACAGGTCCTACGAGCAGTACTTC CASSPRDRSYEQYF
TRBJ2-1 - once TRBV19 TGTGCCAGTAGTCACCGCAGAGGCGGGCCTAATGAGCAGTTCTTC CASSHRRGGPNEQFF
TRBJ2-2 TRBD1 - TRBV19 TGTGCCAGTAGGACAGGGGGCGGGGGCACCGGGGAGCTGTTTTTT CASRTGGGGTGELFF
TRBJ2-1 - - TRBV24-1 TGTGCCACCAGTGATCGGACTGGTGAGCAGTTCTTC CATSDRTGEQFF
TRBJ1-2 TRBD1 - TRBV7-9 TGTGCCAGCAGCCCTCGCCAGGGGGATGGCTACACCTTC CASSPRQGDGYTF
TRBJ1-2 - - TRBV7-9 TGTGCCAGCAGTTCAGGGTTTGGCTACACCTTC CASSSGFGYTF
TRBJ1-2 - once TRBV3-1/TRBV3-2 TGTGCCAGCAGTCCAAGATGGTACAGGGTAATCGATGGCTACACCTTC CASSPRWYRVIDGYTF
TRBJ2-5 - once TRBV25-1 TGTGCCAGCAAGGGGAACCAAGAGACCCAGTACTTC CASKGNQETQYF
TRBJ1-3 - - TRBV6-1 TGTGCCAGCAGTGAACCCATATCCTTTTCTGGAAACACCATATATTTT CASSEPISFSGNTIYF
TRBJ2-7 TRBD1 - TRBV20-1 TGCAGTGCTCGTGGACAGGGGGGCGAGCAGTACTTC CSARGQGGEQYF
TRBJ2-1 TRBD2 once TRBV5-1 TGCGCCAGCGGACGCCCCGCCGGACTAGCGGGGGGGCAGGAGCAGTTCTTC CASGRPAGLAGGQEQFF
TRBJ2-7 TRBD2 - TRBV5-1 TGCGCCAGCAGCTCTAGCGGGGGGGCCTTTAACCACGAGCAGTACTTC CASSSSGGAFNHEQYF
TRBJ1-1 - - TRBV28 TGTGCCAGCAGTCTTGCAGGGACTCGAATTGCTTTCTTT CASSLAGTRIAFF
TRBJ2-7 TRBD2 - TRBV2 TGTGCCAGCAGTGAGAGGGGCCTAGCGGGAGACGAGCAGTACTTC CASSERGLAGDEQYF
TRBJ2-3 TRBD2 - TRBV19 TGTGCCAGCGATATCGGGGGGGCCCTAGATACGCAGTATTTT CASDIGGALDTQYF